The rows below give T cell receptor beta chains drawn from one sample of a study of molecular identifiers for immune sequencing clone quantification. TCRdb fed the PCR reads into MiXCR, producing one record per CDR3 protein. The sample carries 350,000 or so distinct CDR3 sequences, about a fifth recorded once. Source material: naive CD8+ T cells from blood, with Jurkat cell RNA spiked in. These receptors came from a human donor in good health. Some libraries in this study had Jurkat cell RNA spiked in. Both conserved end residues are part of each CDR3. The order of the fields is J gene, V gene, D gene, clone size, CDR3 protein, CDR3 DNA. The D gene is left open where the match is weak. Expanded clones get a size class; other rows say once, few or many, or leave the size out.

j_gene: TRBJ2-2; v_gene: TRBV7-9; d_gene: .; abundance: many; CDR3aa: CASSSVTNTGELFF; CDR3nt: TGTGCCAGCAGCTCTGTAACGAACACCGGGGAGCTGTTTTTT
j_gene: TRBJ1-1; v_gene: TRBV6-5; d_gene: .; abundance: many; CDR3aa: CASSYSPFTEAFF; CDR3nt: TGTGCCAGCAGTTACTCCCCATTCACTGAAGCTTTCTTT
j_gene: TRBJ2-7; v_gene: TRBV14; d_gene: .; abundance: many; CDR3aa: CASSPAPGDQYF; CDR3nt: TGTGCCAGCAGCCCCGCCCCCGGTGATCAGTACTTC
j_gene: TRBJ2-7; v_gene: TRBV27; d_gene: TRBD1; abundance: many; CDR3aa: CASRRRGLSYEQYF; CDR3nt: TGTGCCAGCAGGCGAAGGGGGCTCTCCTACGAGCAGTACTTC
j_gene: TRBJ1-1; v_gene: TRBV5-4; d_gene: .; abundance: many; CDR3aa: CASIRGTEAFF; CDR3nt: TGTGCCAGCATCCGGGGGACTGAAGCTTTCTTT
j_gene: TRBJ1-1; v_gene: TRBV11-2; d_gene: .; abundance: .; CDR3aa: CASSASLSTEAFF; CDR3nt: TGTGCCAGCAGCGCATCCCTGAGCACTGAAGCTTTCTTT
j_gene: TRBJ2-7; v_gene: TRBV29-1; d_gene: .; abundance: many; CDR3aa: CSVDLGTSDYEQYF; CDR3nt: TGCAGCGTTGATTTGGGGACGTCCGACTACGAGCAGTACTTC
j_gene: TRBJ2-5; v_gene: TRBV19; d_gene: .; abundance: many; CDR3aa: CASSHGPEETQYF; CDR3nt: TGTGCCAGTAGCCATGGACCCGAAGAGACCCAGTACTTC
j_gene: TRBJ1-4; v_gene: TRBV30; d_gene: TRBD1; abundance: .; CDR3aa: CAWSPHRGEATNEKLFF; CDR3nt: TGTGCCTGGAGTCCTCACAGGGGGGAGGCAACTAATGAAAAACTGTTTTTT
j_gene: TRBJ1-1; v_gene: TRBV29-1; d_gene: .; abundance: many; CDR3aa: CSVVGQNTEAFF; CDR3nt: TGCAGCGTTGTGGGCCAGAACACTGAAGCTTTCTTT
j_gene: TRBJ2-7; v_gene: TRBV11-1; d_gene: .; abundance: .; CDR3aa: CASSFRGPNYEQHF; CDR3nt: TGTGCCAGCAGCTTCAGGGGTCCAAACTACGAGCAGCACTTC
j_gene: TRBJ2-7; v_gene: TRBV5-6; d_gene: .; abundance: many; CDR3aa: CASSLWDLRYEQYF; CDR3nt: TGTGCCAGCAGCTTATGGGACTTACGCTACGAGCAGTACTTC
j_gene: TRBJ2-5; v_gene: TRBV4-1; d_gene: TRBD1; abundance: few; CDR3aa: CASSRGAGGGQETQYF; CDR3nt: TGCGCCAGCAGCCGGGGGGCAGGGGGCGGTCAAGAGACCCAGTACTTC
j_gene: TRBJ2-7; v_gene: TRBV2; d_gene: .; abundance: many; CDR3aa: CASARARENDYEQYF; CDR3nt: TGTGCCAGCGCCCGAGCCCGAGAAAACGACTACGAGCAGTACTTC
j_gene: TRBJ1-1; v_gene: TRBV30; d_gene: TRBD1; abundance: many; CDR3aa: CAWGWDREVTEAFF; CDR3nt: TGTGCCTGGGGCTGGGACAGGGAGGTCACTGAAGCTTTCTTT
j_gene: TRBJ2-3; v_gene: TRBV12-3/TRBV12-4; d_gene: .; abundance: many; CDR3aa: CASRRDSNTDTQYF; CDR3nt: TGTGCCAGCCGCCGAGACTCCAACACAGATACGCAGTATTTT
j_gene: TRBJ1-1; v_gene: TRBV6-5; d_gene: .; abundance: many; CDR3aa: CASSYSKGANTEAFF; CDR3nt: TGTGCCAGCAGTTACTCGAAGGGAGCGAACACTGAAGCTTTCTTT
j_gene: TRBJ2-3; v_gene: TRBV4-1; d_gene: TRBD1; abundance: many; CDR3aa: CASSQDGQGWTDTQYF; CDR3nt: TGCGCCAGCAGCCAAGATGGACAGGGGTGGACAGATACGCAGTATTTT
j_gene: TRBJ2-7; v_gene: TRBV5-3; d_gene: .; abundance: .; CDR3aa: CASSLEGRTGFEQYF; CDR3nt: TGTGCCAGCAGCTTGGAGGGGAGGACAGGATTTGAGCAGTACTTC
j_gene: TRBJ2-5; v_gene: TRBV11-2; d_gene: TRBD1; abundance: .; CDR3aa: CASSSGQLSQETQYF; CDR3nt: TGTGCCAGCAGCTCGGGACAGTTAAGCCAAGAGACCCAGTACTTC
j_gene: TRBJ1-1; v_gene: TRBV20-1; d_gene: .; abundance: .; CDR3aa: CSARDFRWGKNTEAFF; CDR3nt: TGCAGTGCTAGAGATTTTCGATGGGGAAAGAACACTGAAGCTTTCTTT
j_gene: TRBJ1-2; v_gene: TRBV10-3; d_gene: .; abundance: .; CDR3aa: CAIGSGMGYGYTF; CDR3nt: TGTGCCATCGGATCAGGGATGGGCTATGGCTACACCTTC
j_gene: TRBJ1-1; v_gene: TRBV27; d_gene: TRBD1; abundance: many; CDR3aa: CASSSGQGEGAFF; CDR3nt: TGTGCCAGCAGTTCAGGACAGGGTGAGGGTGCTTTCTTT
j_gene: TRBJ2-3; v_gene: TRBV19; d_gene: .; abundance: .; CDR3aa: CASTNPGGTEITSTDTQYF; CDR3nt: TGTGCCAGTACCAATCCGGGCGGGACAGAAATTACCAGCACAGATACGCAGTATTTT
j_gene: TRBJ1-1; v_gene: TRBV7-3; d_gene: TRBD1; abundance: .; CDR3aa: CASNATGAEAFF; CDR3nt: TGTGCCAGCAACGCGACAGGGGCTGAAGCTTTCTTT
j_gene: TRBJ2-7; v_gene: TRBV27; d_gene: .; abundance: many; CDR3aa: CASSYQGGGSEQYF; CDR3nt: TGTGCCAGCAGTTACCAGGGGGGAGGATCCGAGCAGTACTTC
j_gene: TRBJ2-5; v_gene: TRBV27; d_gene: .; abundance: .; CDR3aa: CASSPTDSLETQYF; CDR3nt: TGTGCCAGCAGTCCCACGGACTCCTTAGAGACCCAGTACTTC
j_gene: TRBJ2-7; v_gene: TRBV27; d_gene: .; abundance: few; CDR3aa: CASSPNAGYEQYF; CDR3nt: TGTGCCAGCAGTCCCAACGCTGGCTACGAGCAGTACTTC
j_gene: TRBJ1-5; v_gene: TRBV20-1; d_gene: .; abundance: many; CDR3aa: CSAQAGLNSNQPQHF; CDR3nt: TGCAGTGCCCAAGCGGGTCTAAATAGCAATCAGCCCCAGCATTTT
j_gene: TRBJ1-2; v_gene: TRBV14; d_gene: .; abundance: many; CDR3aa: CASSPWGQDYGYTF; CDR3nt: TGTGCCAGCAGCCCCTGGGGACAAGATTATGGCTACACCTTC
j_gene: TRBJ2-4; v_gene: TRBV29-1; d_gene: .; abundance: many; CDR3aa: CSVEDPRETKNIQYF; CDR3nt: TGCAGCGTTGAAGATCCCCGGGAGACCAAAAACATTCAGTACTTC
j_gene: TRBJ2-7; v_gene: TRBV4-1; d_gene: TRBD2; abundance: few; CDR3aa: CASSQEGGTSGTHEQYF; CDR3nt: TGCGCCAGCAGCCAGGAAGGAGGGACTAGCGGGACCCACGAGCAGTACTTC
j_gene: TRBJ2-7; v_gene: TRBV30; d_gene: TRBD2; abundance: medium-sized; CDR3aa: CACCGAGDSYEQYF; CDR3nt: TGTGCCTGTTGCGGGGCGGGAGATTCCTACGAGCAGTACTTC
j_gene: TRBJ2-7; v_gene: TRBV27; d_gene: TRBD1; abundance: many; CDR3aa: CASSYGTGLDEQYF; CDR3nt: TGTGCCAGCAGCTATGGGACAGGGTTAGACGAGCAGTACTTC
j_gene: TRBJ2-2; v_gene: TRBV5-4; d_gene: .; abundance: many; CDR3aa: CASSLRGNTGELFF; CDR3nt: TGTGCCAGCAGCTTGAGGGGGAACACCGGGGAGCTGTTTTTT
j_gene: TRBJ2-7; v_gene: TRBV20-1; d_gene: TRBD2; abundance: many; CDR3aa: CSAPSSGGPYEQYF; CDR3nt: TGCAGTGCTCCGTCTAGCGGGGGGCCATACGAGCAGTACTTC